This TCR beta chain was sequenced in a study of T-cell memory formation after mild COVID-19. Findings and caveats of the study: Among clones peaking at day 37 in the second wave, SARS-CoV-2 specificity remained unconfirmed. Later expanders leaned toward CD4+, whereas clones contracting from day 15 to 85 were balanced CD4/CD8.

Each CDR3 protein is one row after TCRdb ran MiXCR on the 5' RACE reads. The table records about 57,000 distinct CDR3 sequences, roughly an eighth of them present only once. The CDR3 covers 14 residues. V was clipped by 4 bases and J by 2 bases, with 11 bases between them. With regard to this clonotype: What it binds is not known.

This chain joins TRBV12-3 or TRBV12-4 and TRBJ1-1; perhaps TRBD1 as D (5 bases). The origin of this receptor is a man younger than 35 who had mild COVID-19 (a few samples of this study predate the infection). Cell type and time point are not known. Material: PBMCs or a T cell subset sorted from them (not recorded which). The CDR3 DNA reads as TGTGCCAGCAGTTCTCGGGGGATAAACACTGAAGCTTTCTTT. It specifies CASSSRGINTEAFF.